This entry lists 2 T cell receptor beta chains sequenced from one sample in a study of cytomegalovirus exposure and HLA in healthy donors. PCR employed 60 Vbeta and 13 Jbeta primers. Only in-frame clones appear in the TCRdb table, and some are missing; sequencing was by immunoSEQ multiplex PCR. The sample includes around 280,000 clones, roughly 90% of them seen just once. The sample comprised PBMCs. These receptors originate from a woman aged 18-29 years in good health and CMV-seronegative.

V and J are TRBV6-1 and TRBJ2-7; 7 positions match TRBD1. Germline trimming cut 7 bases from V and 4 bases from J; bases unmatched to any gene: 10. Germline CDR1 MNHNS, CDR2 SASEGT. This CDR3 comprises 14 residues. CDR3: CASIKPGQPYEQYF. CDR3 nucleotide sequence: TGTGCCAGCATCAAACCGGGACAGCCGTACGAGCAGTACTTC.

This chain connects TRBV5-8 to TRBJ1-1; a possible D gene is TRBD1 (5 bases). The CDR3 runs 13 residues. Trimming left V 7 bases short and J 0 bases short, with 10 bases between. CDR1 SGHTS and CDR2 YDEGEE come from the germline V gene. DNA for the CDR3: TGTGCCAGCCTCAGGGCAATGAACACTGAAGCTTTCTTT. Residues: CASLRAMNTEAFF.